A selection of T cell receptor beta chains follows, all from one sample in a study of T cell changes during pregnancy in multiple sclerosis. Libraries were prepared by immunoSEQ multiplex PCR; TCRdb keeps only in-frame clonotypes and omits some of them. The data contain 100,000 to 150,000 clones, approximately 95% of them singletons. The starting material was peripheral blood, obtained before pregnancy. The receptors originated from a female donor with multiple sclerosis, enrolled in a pregnancy study. The CDR3 runs from the conserved cysteine through the conserved F or W. A D gene is named only where the DNA matches it firmly. The size field is filled for only some rows; it gives once, few, many or a size class.

J: TRBJ2-7
size: NA
D: NA
V: TRBV30
DNA: TGTGCCTGGAACACAGGGTTCCACGAGCAGTACTTC
CDR3: CAWNTGFHEQYF

J: TRBJ1-1
size: NA
D: NA
V: TRBV9
DNA: TGTGCCAGCAGCGTCGTACAGGTCCTCGACACTGAAGCTTTCTTT
CDR3: CASSVVQVLDTEAFF

J: TRBJ2-7
size: NA
D: NA
V: TRBV5-1
DNA: TGCGCCAGCAGCTTGAATGCGGGACCTTCTTACGAGCAGTACTTC
CDR3: CASSLNAGPSYEQYF

J: TRBJ1-1
size: NA
D: NA
V: TRBV19
DNA: TGTGCCAGTAGTCCCAGTCGGGTTTGGACTGAAGCTTTCTTT
CDR3: CASSPSRVWTEAFF

J: TRBJ1-5
size: NA
D: NA
V: TRBV6-5
DNA: TGTGCCAGCAGTGATGGGGGAGGGGATCAGCCCCAGCATTTT
CDR3: CASSDGGGDQPQHF

J: TRBJ1-1
size: NA
D: TRBD1
V: TRBV5-5
DNA: TGTGCCAGCAGCGCCGTTCTGACAGGGAGCGGAGCTTTCTTT
CDR3: CASSAVLTGSGAFF

J: TRBJ2-1
size: NA
D: TRBD2
V: TRBV13
DNA: TGTGCCAGCAGCTGGAGCGGGGGCTACAATGAGCAGTTCTTC
CDR3: CASSWSGGYNEQFF

J: TRBJ2-5
size: many
D: NA
V: TRBV9
DNA: TGTGCCAGCAGCCCAACAGGGGCGGGGGAGACCCAGTACTTC
CDR3: CASSPTGAGETQYF

J: TRBJ2-1
size: NA
D: NA
V: TRBV11-2
DNA: TGTGCCAGCAGCTTAGTCGCGAGAGATGAGCAGTTCTTC
CDR3: CASSLVARDEQFF

J: TRBJ1-2
size: NA
D: NA
V: TRBV6-1
DNA: TGTGCCAGCAGCCCAGGGTCTTCTGGCTACACCTTC
CDR3: CASSPGSSGYTF

J: TRBJ2-2
size: once
D: NA
V: TRBV5-4
DNA: TGTGCCAGCAGCTCCCAGAACACCGGGGAGCTGTTTTTT
CDR3: CASSSQNTGELFF

J: TRBJ2-5
size: NA
D: TRBD2
V: TRBV5-1
DNA: TGCGCCAGCAGCCAACCACTAGCGGGGGCCCAAGAGACCCAGTACTTC
CDR3: CASSQPLAGAQETQYF

J: TRBJ1-2
size: NA
D: NA
V: TRBV28
DNA: TGTGCCAGCAGTGCGGAGGGGTATGGCTACACCTTC
CDR3: CASSAEGYGYTF

J: TRBJ2-7
size: NA
D: TRBD2
V: TRBV18
DNA: TGTGCCAGCTCACGACTACTAGCGGATTCGGGAAGCGAGCAGTACTTC
CDR3: CASSRLLADSGSEQYF